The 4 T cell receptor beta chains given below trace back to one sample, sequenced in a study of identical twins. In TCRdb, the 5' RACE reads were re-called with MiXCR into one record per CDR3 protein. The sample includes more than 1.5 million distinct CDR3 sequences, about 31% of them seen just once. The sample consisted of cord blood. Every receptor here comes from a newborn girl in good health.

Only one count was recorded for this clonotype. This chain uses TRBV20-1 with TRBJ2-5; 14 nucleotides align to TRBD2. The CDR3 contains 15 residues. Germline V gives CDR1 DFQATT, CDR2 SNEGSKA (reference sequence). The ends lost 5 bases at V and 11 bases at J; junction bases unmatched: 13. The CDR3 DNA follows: TGCAGTGCTGTCGGGACTAGCGGGAGTAAAAATGAGCAGTACTTC. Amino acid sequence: CSAVGTSGSKNEQYF.

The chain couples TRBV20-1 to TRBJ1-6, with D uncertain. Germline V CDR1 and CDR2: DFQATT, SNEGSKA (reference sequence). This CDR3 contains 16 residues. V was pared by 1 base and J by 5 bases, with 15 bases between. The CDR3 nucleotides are TGCAGTGCTAGAGCCCGGTTGGGTTGGAATAATTCACCCCTCCACTTT. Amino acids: CSARARLGWNNSPLHF.

The CDR3 loop reads CAISEGQGAGNTIYF. The CDR3 DNA reads as TGTGCCATCAGTGAGGGACAGGGGGCTGGAAACACCATATATTTT. This chain connects TRBV10-3 to TRBJ1-3, with 10 bases that match TRBD1. Germline values: CDR1 ENHRY, CDR2 SYGVKD. This CDR3 has 15 amino acids. Trimming removed 2 bases from V and 2 bases from J; junction bases left unmatched: 0.

CDR3: CASDKNQYQGRETQYF. CDR3 nucleotide sequence: TGTGCCAGCGACAAAAACCAATACCAGGGAAGGGAGACCCAGTACTTC. This chain joins TRBV7-9 and TRBJ2-4, with D possibly matching TRBD1 (5 bases). The J call is uncertain, as TRBJ2-5 better fits the DNA end. CDR1 and CDR2 from the germline V gene are SEHNR and FQNEAQ (reference sequence). The CDR3 consists of 16 residues.